This section outlines one TCR beta chain sequence together with its context. No antigen is known for it. The entry originates in a study of blood T cells in healthy people across ages. General observations from the study: Unsorted PBMC material precluded a definitive naive versus antigen-experienced comparison. While age rose, TCR beta diversity per million T cells dropped in a roughly linear way.

Germline V gene lookup returns CDR1 SNHLY and CDR2 FYNNEI. The V and J ends lost 3 bases and 6 bases, in that order; junction bases with no gene match: 6. This CDR3 contains 16 residues. It was with a sample-barcoded 5' primer and a J-beta primer mix that a second PCR of about 6 to 12 cycles was run. Each cDNA molecule carried a tag from a template-switch adaptor that contained 12 random nucleotides. Using its own MiXCR run on the 5' RACE reads, TCRdb lists one record per CDR3 protein. The table lists under 850,000 distinct CDR3 sequences, roughly 40% of them singletons, with about an eighth in the top ten.

Source material: blood. This chain uses TRBV2 with TRBJ2-1, with 12 bases that match TRBD2. This clonotype was sampled from a young man in good health. The DNA for the CDR3 is TGTGCCAGCAGTGAGCCGCTAGCGGGGGGGCGCAATGAGCAGTTCTTC. Translated: CASSEPLAGGRNEQFF. Based on the CDR3 plus reference TRBV2 and TRBJ2-1, the full variable domain is EPEVTQTPSHQVTQMGQEVILRCVPISNHLYFYWYRQILGQKVEFLVSFYNNEISEKSEIFDDQFSVERPDGSNFTLKIRSTKLEDSAMYFCASSEPLAGGRNEQFFGPGTRLTVL.